One sample yielded the 9 T cell receptor beta chains listed below, sequenced in a study of PD-L1 blockade in urothelial cancer. Only in-frame clones appear in the TCRdb table, and some are missing; sequencing was by immunoSEQ multiplex PCR. Of about 87,000 clones in the sample, roughly 90% are singletons; the top ten hold about 1%. This sample's time point: pretreatment peripheral blood. The sample was PBMCs, taken around atezolizumab (anti-PD-L1) treatment. The source of these receptors is a woman of 80 years or more with urothelial cancer.

The chain recombines TRBV15 with TRBJ2-7; 9 bases line up with TRBD1. V dropped 3 bases and J dropped 4; count of bases not matched to a gene: 4. Germline V gene lookup returns CDR1 LNHNV and CDR2 YYDKDF (reference sequence). CDR3 size: 14 residues. The CDR3 reads CATSRDRGYYEQYF. Here the CDR3 DNA reads TGTGCCACCAGCAGGGACAGGGGTTATTACGAGCAGTACTTC.

This chain joins TRBV10-2 and TRBJ2-7; TRBD2 matches 9 bases. The CDR3 has 15 residues. The germline gives CDR1 WSHSY, CDR2 SAAADI. Trimming removed 4 bases from V and 4 bases from J; junction bases left unmatched: 8. The chain's CDR3 is CASSAGSGSRYEQYF. Written as DNA, the CDR3 is TGCGCCAGCAGTGCAGGTAGCGGGAGTAGGTACGAGCAGTACTTC.

J is TRBJ2-1 and V is TRBV4-1; possibly TRBD1 for D (6 bases). Germline loops: CDR1 MGHRA, CDR2 YSYEKL. V was shortened by 6 bases and J by 0 bases, with 15 bases between the two germline ends. The CDR3 is 16 residues long. CDR3 amino acids: CASRDLRGHSYNEQFF. In DNA, the CDR3 is TGCGCCAGCAGGGACCTTCGGGGACACTCCTACAATGAGCAGTTCTTC.

This clone has only one observation. The chain couples TRBV18 to TRBJ1-2, with D uncertain. V dropped 3 bases and J dropped 0 bases, with 11 bases sitting between them. The germline V gene has CDR1 KGHSH and CDR2 LQKENI. CDR3 size: 15 residues. CDR3 protein: CASSPLTEPNYGYTF. The CDR3 DNA reads TGTGCCAGCTCACCCTTAACAGAACCTAACTATGGCTACACCTTC.

V gene TRBV4-2 combines with J gene TRBJ2-5; maybe TRBD1 (6 bases). This CDR3 has 15 residues. Germline V gives CDR1 LGHNA, CDR2 YNFKEQ. V was cut by 0 bases and J by 2 bases, with 10 bases left in between. The CDR3, as DNA: TGTGCCAGCAGCCAAGATCCGGGACAACAAGAGACCCAGTACTTC. Translating gives CASSQDPGQQETQYF.

The genes are TRBV6-6 and TRBJ2-1, with 14 bases fitting TRBD2. CDR1 MNHNY and CDR2 SVGAGI come from the germline V gene (reference sequence). J gave up 9 bases and V 10 bases, and 11 bases lay outside the gene matches. CDR3 length equals 15 residues. The CDR3 DNA reads TGTGCCACCTCTGCGGTGACTAGCGGGAGGGGTGAGCAGTTCTTC. It yields the protein CATSAVTSGRGEQFF.

This chain connects TRBV28 to TRBJ2-5; D not certain. Trimming took 4 bases from V and 3 from J, leaving 6 bases between them. The CDR3 is 12 amino acids. From germline, CDR1 is MDHEN and CDR2 SYDVKM. CDR3 bases: TGTGCCAGCAGTTCAGTTAAAGAGACCCAGTACTTC. Its protein product is CASSSVKETQYF.

The chain joins TRBV28 to TRBJ2-5, with a possible D match to TRBD1 (6 bases). The length of the CDR3 is 10 residues. Trimming stripped 8 bases from V and 5 bases from J, with 6 bases between. Germline V gene data show CDR1 as MDHEN and CDR2 as SYDVKM. The CDR3 loop is CASQGETQYF. Here the CDR3 DNA reads TGTGCCAGCCAGGGGGAGACCCAGTACTTC.

The chain is built from TRBV4-2 and TRBJ1-5; D ambiguous. V gave up 0 bases and J gave up 10 bases, with 7 bases separating them. The CDR3 totals 12 residues. Germline loops: CDR1 LGHNA, CDR2 YNFKEQ. The CDR3 DNA follows: TGTGCCAGCAGCCAAGAGCGCGGCCCCCAGCATTTT. Translated: CASSQERGPQHF.